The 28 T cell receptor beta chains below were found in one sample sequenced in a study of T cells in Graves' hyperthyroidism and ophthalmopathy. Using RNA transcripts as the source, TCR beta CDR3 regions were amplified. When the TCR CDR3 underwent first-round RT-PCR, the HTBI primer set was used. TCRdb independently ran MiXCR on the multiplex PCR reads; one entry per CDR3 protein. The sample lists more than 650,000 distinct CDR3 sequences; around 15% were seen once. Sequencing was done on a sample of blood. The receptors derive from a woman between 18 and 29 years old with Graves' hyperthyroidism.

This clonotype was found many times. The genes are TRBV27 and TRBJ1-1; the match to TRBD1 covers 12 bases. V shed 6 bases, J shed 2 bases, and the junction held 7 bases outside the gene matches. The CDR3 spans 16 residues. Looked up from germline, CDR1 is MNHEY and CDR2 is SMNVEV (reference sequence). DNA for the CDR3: TGTGCCAGCAGCCCCGGGACAGGGGGCATCAACACTGAAGCTTTCTTT. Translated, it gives CASSPGTGGINTEAFF.

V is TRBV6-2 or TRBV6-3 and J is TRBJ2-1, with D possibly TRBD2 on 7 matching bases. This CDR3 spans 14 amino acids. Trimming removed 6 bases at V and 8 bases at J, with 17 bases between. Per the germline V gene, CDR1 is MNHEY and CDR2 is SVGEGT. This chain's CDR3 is CASSPLGGADEQFF. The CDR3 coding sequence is TGTGCCAGCAGCCCTCTAGGGGGGGCGGATGAGCAGTTCTTC.

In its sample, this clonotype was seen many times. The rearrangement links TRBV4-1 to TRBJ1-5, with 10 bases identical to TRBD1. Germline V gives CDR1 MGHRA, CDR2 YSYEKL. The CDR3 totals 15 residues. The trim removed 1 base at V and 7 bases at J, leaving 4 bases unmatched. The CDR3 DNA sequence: TGCGCCAGCAGCCAAGTAGGACAGGGGGACCAGCCCCAGCATTTT. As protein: CASSQVGQGDQPQHF.

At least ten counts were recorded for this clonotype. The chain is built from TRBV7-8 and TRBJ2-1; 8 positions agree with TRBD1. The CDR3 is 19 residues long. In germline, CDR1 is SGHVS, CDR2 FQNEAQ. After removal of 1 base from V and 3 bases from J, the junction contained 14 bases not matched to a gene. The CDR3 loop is CASSLVFGAGGICYNEQFF. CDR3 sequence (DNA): TGTGCCAGCAGCTTAGTTTTTGGGGCAGGGGGCATTTGCTACAATGAGCAGTTCTTC.

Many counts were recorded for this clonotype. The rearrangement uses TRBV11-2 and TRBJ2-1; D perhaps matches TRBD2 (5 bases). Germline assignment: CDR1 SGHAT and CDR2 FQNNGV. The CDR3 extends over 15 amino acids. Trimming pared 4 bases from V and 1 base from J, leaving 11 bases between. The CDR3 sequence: CASSSDWDSYNEQFF. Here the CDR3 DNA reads TGTGCCAGCAGCTCGGACTGGGATTCCTACAATGAGCAGTTCTTC.

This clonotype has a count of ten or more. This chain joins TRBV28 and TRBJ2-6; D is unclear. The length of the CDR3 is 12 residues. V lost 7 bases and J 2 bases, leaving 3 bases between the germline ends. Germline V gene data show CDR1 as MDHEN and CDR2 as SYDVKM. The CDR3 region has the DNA TGTGCCAGCACTGCTGGGGCCAACGTCCTGACTTTC. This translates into CASTAGANVLTF.

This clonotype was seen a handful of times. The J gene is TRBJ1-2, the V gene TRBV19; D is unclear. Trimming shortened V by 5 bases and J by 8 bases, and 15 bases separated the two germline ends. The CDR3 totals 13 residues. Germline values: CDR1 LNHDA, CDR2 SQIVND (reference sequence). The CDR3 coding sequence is TGTGCCAGTAGTTTCGCCGGATCCACGGGCTACACCTTC. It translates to CASSFAGSTGYTF.

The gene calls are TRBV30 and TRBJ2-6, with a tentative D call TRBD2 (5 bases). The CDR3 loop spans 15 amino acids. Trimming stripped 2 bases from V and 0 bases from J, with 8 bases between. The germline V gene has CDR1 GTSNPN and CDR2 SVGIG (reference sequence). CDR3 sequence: CAWSSSGSGANVLTF. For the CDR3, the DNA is TGTGCCTGGAGTTCCAGCGGCTCTGGGGCCAACGTCCTGACTTTC.

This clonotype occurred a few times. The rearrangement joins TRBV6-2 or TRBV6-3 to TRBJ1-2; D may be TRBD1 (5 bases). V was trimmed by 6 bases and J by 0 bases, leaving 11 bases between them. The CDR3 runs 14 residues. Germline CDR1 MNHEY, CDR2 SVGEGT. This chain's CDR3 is CASRFGQTNYGYTF. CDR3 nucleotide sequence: TGTGCCAGCAGGTTCGGACAAACTAACTATGGCTACACCTTC.

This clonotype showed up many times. The CDR3 region has the DNA TGTGCCAGCTCACCCGGGACAGGAGGACAGCCCCAGCATTTT. This translates into CASSPGTGGQPQHF. The genes are TRBV18 and TRBJ1-5; TRBD1 matches 8 bases. The CDR3 is 14 amino acids. V shed 3 bases and J 7 bases; nucleotides not matched to a gene: 5. Looked up from germline, CDR1 is KGHSH and CDR2 is LQKENI.

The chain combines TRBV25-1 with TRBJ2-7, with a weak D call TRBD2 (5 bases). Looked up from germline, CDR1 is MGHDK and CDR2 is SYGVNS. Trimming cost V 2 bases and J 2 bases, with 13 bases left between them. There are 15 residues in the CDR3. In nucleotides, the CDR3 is TGTGCCAGCAGTGAACCGGGCGACGGGACCTACGAGCAGTACTTC. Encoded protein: CASSEPGDGTYEQYF.

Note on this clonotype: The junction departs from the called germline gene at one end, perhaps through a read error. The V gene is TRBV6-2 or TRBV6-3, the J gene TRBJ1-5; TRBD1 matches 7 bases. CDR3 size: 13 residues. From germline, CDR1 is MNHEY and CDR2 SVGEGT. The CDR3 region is CASSGTDNQPQRF. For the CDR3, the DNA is TGTGCCAGCAGCGGGACAGATAATCAGCCCCAGCGTTTT.

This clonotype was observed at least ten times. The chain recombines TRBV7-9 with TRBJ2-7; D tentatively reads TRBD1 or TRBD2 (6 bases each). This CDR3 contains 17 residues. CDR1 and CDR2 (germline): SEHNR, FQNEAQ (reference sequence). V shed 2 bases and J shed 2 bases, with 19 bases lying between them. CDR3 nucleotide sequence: TGTGCCAGCAGCTTAAGTAGTGGGGGGCGTCCCGCCTACGAGCAGTACTTC. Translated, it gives CASSLSSGGRPAYEQYF.

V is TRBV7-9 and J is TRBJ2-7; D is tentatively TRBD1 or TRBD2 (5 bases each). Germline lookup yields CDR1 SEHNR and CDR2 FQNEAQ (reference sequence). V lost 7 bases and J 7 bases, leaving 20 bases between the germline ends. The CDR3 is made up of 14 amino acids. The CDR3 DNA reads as TGTGCCAGCACCCCCGCTGGGGCGCCGGGGGAGCAGTACTTC. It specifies CASTPAGAPGEQYF.

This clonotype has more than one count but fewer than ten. CDR3 region: CSVRPPGRGGYGYTF. DNA of the CDR3: TGCAGCGTCCGCCCCCCGGGCAGAGGGGGCTATGGCTACACCTTC. This sequence joins TRBV29-1 and TRBJ1-2; tentatively, D is TRBD1 (6 bases). V lost 6 bases and J lost 4, with 21 bases in between. Germline CDR1 and CDR2: SQVTM and ANQGSEA. This CDR3 contains 15 residues.

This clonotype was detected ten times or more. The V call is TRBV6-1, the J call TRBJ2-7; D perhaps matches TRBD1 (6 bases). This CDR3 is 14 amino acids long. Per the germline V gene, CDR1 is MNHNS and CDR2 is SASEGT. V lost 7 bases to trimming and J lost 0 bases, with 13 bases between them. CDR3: CASMVDRLSYEQYF. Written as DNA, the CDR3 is TGTGCCAGCATGGTTGACAGGCTCTCCTACGAGCAGTACTTC.

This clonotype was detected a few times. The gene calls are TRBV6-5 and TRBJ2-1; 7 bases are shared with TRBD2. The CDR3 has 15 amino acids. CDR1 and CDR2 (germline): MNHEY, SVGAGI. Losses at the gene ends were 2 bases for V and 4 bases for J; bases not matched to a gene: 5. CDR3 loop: CASSYGGSRYNEQFF. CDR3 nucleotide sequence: TGTGCCAGCAGTTACGGCGGGAGCCGGTACAATGAGCAGTTCTTC.

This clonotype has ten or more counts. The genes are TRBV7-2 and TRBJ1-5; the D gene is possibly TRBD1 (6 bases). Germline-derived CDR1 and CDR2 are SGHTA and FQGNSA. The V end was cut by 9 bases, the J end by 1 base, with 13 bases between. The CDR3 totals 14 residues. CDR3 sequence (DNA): TGTGCCAGTGGTCTTCAGGGGAGCAATCAGCCCCAGCATTTT. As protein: CASGLQGSNQPQHF.

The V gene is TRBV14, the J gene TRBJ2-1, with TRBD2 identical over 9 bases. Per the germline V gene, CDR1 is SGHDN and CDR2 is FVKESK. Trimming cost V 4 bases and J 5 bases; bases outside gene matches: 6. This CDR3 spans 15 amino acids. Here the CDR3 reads CASSRLAGEDNEQFF. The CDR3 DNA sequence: TGTGCCAGCAGCCGTTTAGCGGGAGAGGACAATGAGCAGTTCTTC.

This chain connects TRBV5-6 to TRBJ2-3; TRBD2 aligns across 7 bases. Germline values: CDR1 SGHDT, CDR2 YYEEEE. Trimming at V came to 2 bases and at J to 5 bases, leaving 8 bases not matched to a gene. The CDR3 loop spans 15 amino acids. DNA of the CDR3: TGTGCCAGCAGCTTCAGACTAGCCGCCGGAGATACGCAGTATTTT. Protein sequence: CASSFRLAAGDTQYF.

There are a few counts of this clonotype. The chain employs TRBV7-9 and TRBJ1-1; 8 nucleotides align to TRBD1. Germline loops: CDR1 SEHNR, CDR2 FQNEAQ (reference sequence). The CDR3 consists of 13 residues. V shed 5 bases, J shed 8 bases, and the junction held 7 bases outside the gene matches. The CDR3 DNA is TGTGCCAGCAGCCCAAGGACAGGGAGAGAAGCTTTCTTT. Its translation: CASSPRTGREAFF.

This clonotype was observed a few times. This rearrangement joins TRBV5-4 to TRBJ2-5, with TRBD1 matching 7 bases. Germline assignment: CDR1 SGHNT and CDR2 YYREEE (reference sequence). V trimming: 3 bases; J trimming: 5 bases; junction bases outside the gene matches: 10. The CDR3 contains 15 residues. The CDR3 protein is CASSSSGTARETQYF. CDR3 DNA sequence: TGTGCCAGCAGCTCCAGTGGGACAGCGCGGGAGACCCAGTACTTC.

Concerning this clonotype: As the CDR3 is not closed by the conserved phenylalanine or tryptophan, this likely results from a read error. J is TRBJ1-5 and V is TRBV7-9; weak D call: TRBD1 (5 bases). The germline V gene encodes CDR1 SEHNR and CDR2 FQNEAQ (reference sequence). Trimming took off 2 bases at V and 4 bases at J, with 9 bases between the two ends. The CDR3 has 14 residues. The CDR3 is CASSLTGFNQPQHL. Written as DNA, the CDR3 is TGTGCCAGCAGCTTAACAGGTTTTAATCAGCCCCAGCATTTG.

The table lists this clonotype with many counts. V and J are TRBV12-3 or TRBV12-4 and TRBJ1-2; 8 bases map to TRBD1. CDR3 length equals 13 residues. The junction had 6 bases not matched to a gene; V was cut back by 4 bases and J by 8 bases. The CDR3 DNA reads TGTGCCAGCAGTTCCCAGGGGGCAGGAGGCTACACCTTC. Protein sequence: CASSSQGAGGYTF.

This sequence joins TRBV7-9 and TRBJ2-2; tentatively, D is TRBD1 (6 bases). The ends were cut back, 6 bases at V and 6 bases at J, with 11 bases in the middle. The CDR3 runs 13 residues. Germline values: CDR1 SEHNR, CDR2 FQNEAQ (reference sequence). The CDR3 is CASRVQGPGELFF. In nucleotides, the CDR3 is TGTGCCAGCAGGGTACAGGGCCCCGGGGAGCTGTTTTTT.

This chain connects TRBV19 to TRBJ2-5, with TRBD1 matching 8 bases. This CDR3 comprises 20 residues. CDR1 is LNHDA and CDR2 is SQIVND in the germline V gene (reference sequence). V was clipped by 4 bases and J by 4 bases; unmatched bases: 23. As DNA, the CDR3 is TGTGCCAGTAGTAAGACCTGGACAGGGAGAGGGTCCAAGGCCAGAGAGACCCAGTACTTC. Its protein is CASSKTWTGRGSKARETQYF. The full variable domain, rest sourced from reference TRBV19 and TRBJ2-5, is DGGITQSPKYLFRKEGQNVTLSCEQNLNHDAMYWYRQDPGQGLRLIYYSQIVNDFQKGDIAEGYSVSREKKESFPLTVTSAQKNPTAFYLCASSKTWTGRGSKARETQYFGPGTRLLVL.

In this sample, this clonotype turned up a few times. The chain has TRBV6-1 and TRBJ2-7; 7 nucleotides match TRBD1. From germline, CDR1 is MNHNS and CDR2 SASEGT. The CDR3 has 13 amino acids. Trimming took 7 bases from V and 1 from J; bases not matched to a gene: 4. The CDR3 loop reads CASNRQGSYEQYF. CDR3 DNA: TGTGCCAGCAACCGACAGGGTTCCTACGAGCAGTACTTC.

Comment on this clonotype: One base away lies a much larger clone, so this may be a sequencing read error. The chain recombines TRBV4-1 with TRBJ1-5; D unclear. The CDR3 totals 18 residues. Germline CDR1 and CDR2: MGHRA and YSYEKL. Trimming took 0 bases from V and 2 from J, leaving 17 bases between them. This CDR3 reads CASSQDIRGVDGNQPQHF. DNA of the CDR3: TGCGCCAGCAGCCAAGACATCCGGGGAGTAGACGGCAATCAGCCCCAGCATTTT.